This TCR beta chain stems from a study of early T cells in non-severe SARS-CoV-2 infection. Findings of the study overall: Matching results from VDJdb favored anti-spike CD8 responses, leaving private and CD4 specificities undetected.

The V gene lost 0 bases and the J gene lost 10 bases, with 13 bases spanning the gap. Per the germline V gene, CDR1 is LNHDA and CDR2 is SQIVND (reference sequence). The CDR3 contains 14 residues. This clonotype was counted at least ten times. The antigen remains undetermined. Tagging with unique molecular identifiers was applied to individual cDNA molecules. TCRdb analysed the 5' RACE reads with MiXCR anew, one entry per CDR3 protein. The table lists 25,000 to 35,000 distinct CDR3 sequences, around 5.7% of them singletons. Sequenced: whole blood. The rearrangement uses TRBV19 and TRBJ2-1, with D possibly TRBD1 on 6 matching bases. This TCR came from an adult who was a healthcare worker with PCR-confirmed SARS-CoV-2 infection or an uninfected control (not recorded which). The CDR3 sequence is CASSIDRGVGEQFF. The CDR3 DNA follows: TGTGCCAGTAGTATAGACAGGGGTGTGGGAGAGCAGTTCTTC.